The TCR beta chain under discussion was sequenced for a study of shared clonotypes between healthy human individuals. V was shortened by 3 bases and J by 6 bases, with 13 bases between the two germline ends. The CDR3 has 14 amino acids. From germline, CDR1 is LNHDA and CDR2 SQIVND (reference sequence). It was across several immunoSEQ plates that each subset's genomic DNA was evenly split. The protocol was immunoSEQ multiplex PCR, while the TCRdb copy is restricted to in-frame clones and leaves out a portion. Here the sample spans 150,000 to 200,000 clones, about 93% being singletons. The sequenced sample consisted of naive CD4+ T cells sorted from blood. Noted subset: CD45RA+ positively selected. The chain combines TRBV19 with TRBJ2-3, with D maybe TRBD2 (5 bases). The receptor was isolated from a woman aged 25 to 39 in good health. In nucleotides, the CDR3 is TGTGCCAGTAGTATGGGCCGGGAAGGGGATACGCAGTATTTT. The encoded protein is CASSMGREGDTQYF.